The clone carrying this TCR beta chain was seen ten or more times. The data were taken from a study of T cells in Graves' hyperthyroidism and ophthalmopathy. V lost 5 bases and J lost 2, with 13 bases in between. In germline, CDR1 is SNHLY, CDR2 FYNNEI. CDR3 length equals 14 residues. The TCR beta CDR3 regions underwent amplification using RNA transcripts as the source. The TCR CDR3 first-round RT-PCR relied on the HTBI primer set. TCRdb reprocessed the multiplex PCR reads with MiXCR, giving one entry per CDR3 protein. The sample records roughly 150,000 distinct CDR3 sequences, roughly 9.4% being singletons.

The chain joins TRBV2 to TRBJ2-7; TRBD1 might be the D (5 bases). The material sequenced was blood. The TCR was taken from a young woman with Graves' hyperthyroidism that later progressed to Graves' ophthalmopathy. The CDR3 spells CASSTGLEPYEQYF. The CDR3 region has the DNA TGTGCCAGCAGTACAGGCCTGGAGCCCTACGAGCAGTACTTC.